This T cell receptor beta chain was documented in a study of blood T cell repertoires in COVID-19. Per the germline V gene, CDR1 is SGHTA and CDR2 is FQGTGA. CDR3 length: 17 amino acids. Losses at the gene ends were 5 bases for V and 4 bases for J; bases not matched to a gene: 6. Sequencing was performed with immunoSEQ multiplex PCR; in TCRdb, only in-frame clones are kept and a portion is missing. The top ten clones hold 1.4% of a sample with about 70,000 clones, about 86% of them seen once. The TCR comes from an older woman with acute or convalescent COVID-19. Sequenced sample: peripheral blood. V is TRBV7-3 and J is TRBJ2-3, with 16 bases matching TRBD2. CDR3: CASSPEGLAGGPDTQYF. In DNA form, the CDR3 reads TGTGCCAGCAGCCCGGAGGGACTAGCGGGGGGGCCAGATACGCAGTATTTT.